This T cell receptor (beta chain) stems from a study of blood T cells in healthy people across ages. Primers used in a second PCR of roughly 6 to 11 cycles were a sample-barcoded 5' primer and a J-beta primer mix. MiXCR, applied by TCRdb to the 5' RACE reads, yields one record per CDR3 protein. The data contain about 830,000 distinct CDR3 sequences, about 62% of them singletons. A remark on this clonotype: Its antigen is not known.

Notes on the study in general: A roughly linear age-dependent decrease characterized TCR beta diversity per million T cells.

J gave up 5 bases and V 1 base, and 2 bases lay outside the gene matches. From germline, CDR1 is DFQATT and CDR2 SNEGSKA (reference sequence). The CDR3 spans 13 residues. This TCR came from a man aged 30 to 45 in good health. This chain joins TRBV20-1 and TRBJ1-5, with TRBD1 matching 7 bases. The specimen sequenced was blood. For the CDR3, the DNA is TGCAGTGCTAGAGGACAGGGAGATCAGCCCCAGCATTTT. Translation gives CSARGQGDQPQHF.